This T cell receptor (beta chain) was found in a study of CD8+ T cells in alopecia areata. This CDR3 has 12 amino acids. Germline CDR1 and CDR2: SQVTM and ANQGSEA. The V and J ends lost 7 bases and 8 bases respectively, with 15 bases between them. As the sequencing template, cDNA was produced by extracting RNA and reverse transcribing it. The assay was immunoSEQ multiplex PCR, and TCRdb's table has in-frame clones only and misses some. Counted here are tens of thousands of clones, approximately 45% occurring once; the ten biggest clones make up approximately 18%. This sequence joins TRBV29-1 and TRBJ2-1; weak D call: TRBD2 (5 bases). Specimen: CD8+ T cells sorted from blood, collected at week 0. The sequence came from a human donor with alopecia areata. CDR3 sequence: CSAAAKLDEQFF. DNA of the CDR3: TGCAGCGCCGCGGCTAAACTAGATGAGCAGTTCTTC.